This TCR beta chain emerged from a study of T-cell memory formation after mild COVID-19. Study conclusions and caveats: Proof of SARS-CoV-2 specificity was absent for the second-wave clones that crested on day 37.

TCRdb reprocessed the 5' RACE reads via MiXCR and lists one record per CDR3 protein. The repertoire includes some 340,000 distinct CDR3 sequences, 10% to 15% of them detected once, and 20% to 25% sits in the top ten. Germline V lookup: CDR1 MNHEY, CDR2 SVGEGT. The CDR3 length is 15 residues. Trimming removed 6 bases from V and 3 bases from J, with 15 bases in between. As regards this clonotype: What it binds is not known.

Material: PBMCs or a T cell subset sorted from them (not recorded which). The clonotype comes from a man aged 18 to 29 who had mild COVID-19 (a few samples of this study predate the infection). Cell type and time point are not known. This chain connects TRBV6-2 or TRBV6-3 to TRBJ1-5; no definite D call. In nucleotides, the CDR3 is TGTGCCAGCAGCACCTGGCGACGGGACAATCAGCCCCAGCATTTT. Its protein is CASSTWRRDNQPQHF.